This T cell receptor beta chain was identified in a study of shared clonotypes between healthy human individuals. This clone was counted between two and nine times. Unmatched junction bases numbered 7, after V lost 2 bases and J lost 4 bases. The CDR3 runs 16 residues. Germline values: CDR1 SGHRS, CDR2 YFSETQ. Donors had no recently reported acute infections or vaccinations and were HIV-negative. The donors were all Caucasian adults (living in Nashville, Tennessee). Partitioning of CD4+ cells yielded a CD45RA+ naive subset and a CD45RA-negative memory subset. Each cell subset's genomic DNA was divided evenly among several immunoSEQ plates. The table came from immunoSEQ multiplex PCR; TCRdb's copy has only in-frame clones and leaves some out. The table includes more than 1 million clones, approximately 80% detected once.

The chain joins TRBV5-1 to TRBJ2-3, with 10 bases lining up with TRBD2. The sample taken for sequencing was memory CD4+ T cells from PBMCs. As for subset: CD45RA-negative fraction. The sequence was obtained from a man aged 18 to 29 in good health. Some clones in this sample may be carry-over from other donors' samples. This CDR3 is CASSLLAGPVADTQYF. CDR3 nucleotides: TGCGCCAGCAGCTTACTAGCGGGACCCGTCGCAGATACGCAGTATTTT.